This is a list of T cell receptor beta chains from one sample in a study of T cells and Merkel cell carcinoma outcomes. The table came from immunoSEQ multiplex PCR; TCRdb's copy has only in-frame clones and leaves some out. The sample contains about 15,000 clones, 80% to 90% of which appear only once. The material sequenced was tumor tissue from Merkel cell carcinoma. These receptors all stem from a human donor with Merkel cell carcinoma. Each CDR3 is given with its conserved first and last residue. A D gene is named only where the DNA matches it firmly. Rows give clone size only sometimes, using once, few, many, or a class for an expanded clone.

TRBJ1-2	TRBV27	-	-	CASSPTANYGYTF	TGTGCCAGCAGTCCGACAGCTAACTATGGCTACACCTTC
TRBJ1-2	TRBV6-5	-	TRBD1	CASSLDRALSNYGYTF	TGTGCCAGCAGTTTAGACAGGGCCCTATCTAACTATGGCTACACCTTC
TRBJ2-1	TRBV6-1	-	-	CASSEDPSSNEQFF	TGTGCCAGCAGTGAAGACCCTAGCAGCAATGAGCAGTTCTTC
TRBJ2-7	TRBV5-1	-	TRBD1	CASSLTGQFYEQYF	TGCGCCAGCAGCTTGACGGGACAGTTCTACGAGCAGTACTTC
TRBJ2-1	TRBV6-1	-	-	CASSAKFGGLHHNEQFF	TGTGCCAGCAGTGCTAAATTCGGCGGGCTCCACCACAATGAGCAGTTCTTC
TRBJ2-3	TRBV12-5	once	-	CASGPTGLARDTQYF	TGTGCTAGTGGACCGACAGGCTTAGCCCGGGATACGCAGTATTTT
TRBJ1-1	TRBV5-4	-	TRBD1	CASSLTGGTEAFF	TGTGCCAGCAGCTTAACAGGGGGGACTGAAGCTTTCTTT
TRBJ1-1	TRBV7-3	-	-	CASSLMAGSTEAFF	TGTGCCAGCAGCTTAATGGCAGGGAGCACTGAAGCTTTCTTT
TRBJ1-1	TRBV6-1	-	-	CASSEAWGSEAFF	TGTGCCAGCAGTGAAGCTTGGGGCTCTGAAGCTTTCTTT
TRBJ1-2	TRBV6-6	-	-	CASSPWEGFGYTF	TGTGCCAGCAGTCCCTGGGAGGGGTTTGGCTACACCTTC
TRBJ1-2	TRBV5-4	-	TRBD1	CASSLGTGVGYGYTF	TGTGCCAGCAGCTTGGGGACAGGGGTAGGCTATGGCTACACCTTC
TRBJ2-1	TRBV5-4	-	-	CASSLGMQGGNEQFF	TGTGCCAGCAGCTTGGGTATGCAGGGTGGGAATGAGCAGTTCTTC
TRBJ1-1	TRBV5-1	-	-	CASSLVLEGTEAFF	TGCGCCAGCAGCTTGGTCCTAGAGGGCACTGAAGCTTTCTTT
TRBJ1-2	TRBV5-8	-	TRBD1	CASSFQGQTYGYTF	TGTGCCAGCAGCTTCCAGGGACAGACCTATGGCTACACCTTC
TRBJ1-5	TRBV15	-	-	CATSKRPSNQPQHF	TGTGCCACCAGCAAACGACCGAGCAATCAGCCCCAGCATTTT
TRBJ2-6	TRBV11-2	few	TRBD1	CASSRVGTGVGANVLTF	TGTGCCAGCAGCCGCGTTGGGACAGGGGTTGGGGCCAACGTCCTGACTTTC
TRBJ2-2	TRBV6-1	-	-	CALSTGKANTGELFF	TGTGCCCTTTCGACTGGGAAGGCGAACACCGGGGAGCTGTTTTTT
TRBJ1-2	TRBV11-2	-	-	CASSPQGGQVYGYTF	TGTGCCAGCAGCCCCCAAGGTGGGCAGGTCTATGGCTACACCTTC
TRBJ2-5	TRBV18	once	-	CASSGRQVGQETQYF	TGTGCCAGCTCAGGTAGACAGGTCGGCCAAGAGACCCAGTACTTC
TRBJ2-1	TRBV5-1	-	-	CASRSQGKVDNEQFF	TGCGCCAGCAGATCGCAGGGGAAGGTCGACAATGAGCAGTTCTTC
TRBJ1-5	TRBV27	-	TRBD1	CASSKDRVLPQHF	TGTGCCAGCAGTAAGGACAGGGTATTACCCCAGCATTTT
TRBJ2-4	TRBV7-2	-	TRBD1	CASSVAQGAWYIQYF	TGTGCCAGCAGCGTAGCACAGGGGGCCTGGTACATTCAGTACTTC
TRBJ1-1	TRBV4-1	-	-	CASSHGPGLNTEAFF	TGCGCCAGCAGCCACGGTCCGGGCCTTAACACTGAAGCTTTCTTT
TRBJ2-1	TRBV27	-	-	CASKLREGGYEQFF	TGTGCCAGCAAGCTTCGTGAGGGGGGCTATGAGCAGTTCTTC
TRBJ2-3	TRBV28	-	-	CASSSIPWSTDTQYF	TGTGCCAGCAGTTCGATCCCGTGGAGCACAGATACGCAGTATTTT
TRBJ1-5	TRBV6-6	-	-	CASSERGSNQPQHF	TGTGCTAGCAGTGAGAGGGGGTCGAATCAGCCCCAGCATTTT
TRBJ2-3	TRBV7-9	-	-	CASSLGNSYTDTQYF	TGTGCCAGCAGCTTAGGTAACAGTTACACAGATACGCAGTATTTT
TRBJ2-3	TRBV15	-	-	CATSRDRRSTDTQYF	TGTGCCACCAGCAGAGATAGGCGGAGCACAGATACGCAGTATTTT
TRBJ2-7	TRBV7-2	-	-	CASSRNPAYEQYF	TGTGCCAGCAGCCGTAATCCGGCTTACGAGCAGTACTTC
TRBJ2-5	TRBV27	few	TRBD2	CASSLGTSGSETQYF	TGTGCCAGCAGTCTAGGGACTAGCGGATCGGAGACCCAGTACTTC
TRBJ1-4	TRBV18	-	TRBD1	CASSPIGQGSEKLFF	TGTGCCAGCTCACCAATAGGACAGGGGAGTGAAAAACTGTTTTTT
TRBJ1-2	TRBV13	-	TRBD1	CASSFGGQGRGGYTF	TGTGCCAGCAGCTTTGGGGGACAGGGGCGGGGTGGCTACACCTTC
TRBJ2-1	TRBV20-1	-	-	CSARPGYEQFF	TGCAGTGCTAGGCCAGGCTATGAGCAGTTCTTC
TRBJ2-3	TRBV9	few	TRBD2	CASSVAASLAGDTDTQYF	TGTGCCAGCAGCGTAGCCGCTTCACTAGCGGGCGACACAGATACGCAGTATTTT
TRBJ1-1	TRBV5-4	-	-	CASSLRYTGAEAFF	TGTGCCAGCAGCTTGAGGTATACGGGGGCCGAAGCTTTCTTT
TRBJ2-3	TRBV6-1	-	-	CASRLPGRDRDTQYF	TGTGCCAGCAGGCTCCCGGGCCGCGATCGAGATACGCAGTATTTT
TRBJ1-2	TRBV7-8	-	-	CASSPDMVDYGYTF	TGTGCCAGCAGCCCGGACATGGTGGACTATGGCTACACCTTC
TRBJ2-7	TRBV7-9	-	TRBD1	CASRDRALGEQYF	TGTGCCAGCCGGGACAGGGCGTTGGGTGAGCAGTACTTC
TRBJ1-2	TRBV7-9	-	-	CASSLSRDNYGYTF	TGTGCCAGCAGCTTAAGTAGGGATAACTATGGCTACACCTTC
TRBJ2-3	TRBV5-1	-	-	CASSFEEFTDTQYF	TGCGCCAGCAGCTTTGAAGAGTTCACAGATACGCAGTATTTT
TRBJ1-5	TRBV13	-	-	CASSFYGDQPQHF	TGTGCCAGCAGCTTTTACGGTGATCAGCCCCAGCATTTT
TRBJ2-7	TRBV2	-	-	CASSGVVDNPRSYEQYF	TGTGCCAGTAGTGGGGTCGTGGATAATCCGCGGTCCTACGAGCAGTACTTC
TRBJ1-1	TRBV30	-	-	CAWSVTAEAFF	TGTGCCTGGAGTGTGACGGCTGAAGCTTTCTTT
TRBJ1-2	TRBV5-5	-	-	CASSYTKQGKGGYTF	TGTGCCAGCAGCTACACGAAACAAGGCAAGGGTGGCTACACCTTC
TRBJ2-1	TRBV30	few	TRBD2	CAWSIPGLVDNEQFF	TGTGCCTGGAGTATACCGGGACTAGTCGACAATGAGCAGTTCTTC
TRBJ2-3	TRBV5-1	-	TRBD1	CASSLGGLSTDTQYF	TGCGCCAGCAGCCTAGGGGGCCTAAGCACAGATACGCAGTATTTT
TRBJ2-5	TRBV7-2	-	TRBD2	CASSPRPGLAGGLGWTQYF	TGTGCCAGCAGCCCCCGCCCGGGACTAGCGGGAGGCCTCGGGTGGACCCAGTACTTC
TRBJ1-2	TRBV11-2	-	TRBD1	CASSLGQSNYGYTF	TGTGCCAGCAGCTTGGGACAGTCTAACTATGGCTACACCTTC
TRBJ1-1	TRBV6-4	-	-	CNVGGKMNTEAFF	TGTAACGTTGGGGGAAAAATGAACACTGAAGCTTTCTTT
TRBJ1-3	TRBV18	-	-	CASSPNSADKSSGNTIYF	TGTGCCAGCTCACCCAACAGCGCGGACAAGAGCTCTGGAAACACCATATATTTT
TRBJ2-3	TRBV25-1	-	TRBD2	CASWGFTGREGLGDTQYF	TGTGCCAGCTGGGGCTTTACTGGGCGGGAGGGCCTCGGAGATACGCAGTATTTT
TRBJ1-5	TRBV6-1	few	TRBD1	CASREGQGLNQPQHF	TGTGCCAGCAGAGAGGGACAGGGACTCAATCAGCCCCAGCATTTT
TRBJ2-7	TRBV6-1	-	TRBD2	CASISGASGRGEQYF	TGTGCCAGCATATCTGGGGCTAGCGGGAGAGGGGAGCAGTACTTC
TRBJ1-4	TRBV5-1	-	-	CASSLGASTNEKLFF	TGCGCCAGCAGCTTGGGTGCCTCAACTAATGAAAAACTGTTTTTT
TRBJ2-5	TRBV18	-	-	CASSPAGQETQYF	TGTGCCAGCTCACCCGCGGGTCAGGAGACCCAGTACTTC
TRBJ2-3	TRBV9	medium-sized	TRBD2	CASSFGEGGTDTQYF	TGTGCCAGCAGCTTTGGGGAGGGTGGTACAGATACGCAGTATTTT
TRBJ1-3	TRBV5-1	-	-	CASSLMGSGNTIYF	TGCGCCAGCAGCTTGATGGGCTCTGGAAACACCATATATTTT
TRBJ2-7	TRBV19	-	-	CASSHRDGTREQYF	TGTGCCAGTAGTCACCGGGACGGTACTAGGGAGCAGTACTTC
TRBJ1-1	TRBV5-1	-	TRBD1	CASSPDGQGNTEAFF	TGCGCCAGCAGCCCCGACGGACAGGGGAACACTGAAGCTTTCTTT
TRBJ1-5	TRBV5-6	-	-	CASSLGHNHQPQHF	TGTGCCAGCAGCTTGGGACACAATCATCAGCCCCAGCATTTT